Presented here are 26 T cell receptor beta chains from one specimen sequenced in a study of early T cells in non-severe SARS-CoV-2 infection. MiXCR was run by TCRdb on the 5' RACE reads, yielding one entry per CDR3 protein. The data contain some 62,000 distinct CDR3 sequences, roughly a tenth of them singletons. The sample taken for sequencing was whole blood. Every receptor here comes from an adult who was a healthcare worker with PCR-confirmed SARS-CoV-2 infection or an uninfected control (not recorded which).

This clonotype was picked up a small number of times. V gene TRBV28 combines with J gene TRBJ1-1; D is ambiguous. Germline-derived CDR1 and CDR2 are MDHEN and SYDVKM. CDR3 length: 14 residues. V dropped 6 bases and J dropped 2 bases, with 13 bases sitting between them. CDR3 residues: CASRTVERNTEAFF. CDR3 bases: TGTGCCAGCAGAACTGTAGAACGAAACACTGAAGCTTTCTTT.

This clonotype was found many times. Here the CDR3 DNA reads TGTGCCAGCTCTTCGGAGGTTCGGTCACCCCTCCACTTT. Its translation: CASSSEVRSPLHF. The gene calls are TRBV9 and TRBJ1-6, with D unclear. The germline gives CDR1 SGDLS, CDR2 YYNGEE. CDR3 size: 13 residues. Between the trimmed V and J ends, which lost 7 bases and 10 bases, there was a span of 15 bases.

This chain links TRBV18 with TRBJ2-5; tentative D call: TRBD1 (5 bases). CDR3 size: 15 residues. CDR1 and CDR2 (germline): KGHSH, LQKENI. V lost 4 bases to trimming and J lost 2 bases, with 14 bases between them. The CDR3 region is CASSLAPGLQETQYF. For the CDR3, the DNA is TGTGCCAGCTCACTAGCTCCAGGGCTGCAAGAGACCCAGTACTTC.

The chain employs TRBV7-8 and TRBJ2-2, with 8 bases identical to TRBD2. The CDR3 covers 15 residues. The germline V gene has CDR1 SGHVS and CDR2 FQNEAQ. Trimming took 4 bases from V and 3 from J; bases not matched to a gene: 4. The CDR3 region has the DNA TGTGCCAGCAGCTACCGGACTAGCTACACCGGGGAGCTGTTTTTT. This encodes CASSYRTSYTGELFF.

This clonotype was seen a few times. CDR3 sequence (DNA): TGTGCCAGCAGTACGGCAGCCTACGAGCAGTACGTC. Translated: CASSTAAYEQYV. V is TRBV28 and J is TRBJ2-7; D call uncertain. CDR1 is MDHEN and CDR2 is SYDVKM in the germline V gene. Trimming removed 5 bases at V and 2 bases at J, with 7 bases between. CDR3 size: 12 residues.

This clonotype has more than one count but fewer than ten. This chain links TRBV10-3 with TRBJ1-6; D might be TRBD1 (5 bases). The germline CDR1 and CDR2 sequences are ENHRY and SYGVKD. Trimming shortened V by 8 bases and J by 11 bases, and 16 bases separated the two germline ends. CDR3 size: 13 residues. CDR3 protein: CAIGDLLDPPLHF. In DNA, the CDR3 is TGTGCCATCGGGGACCTTCTGGATCCACCCCTCCACTTT.

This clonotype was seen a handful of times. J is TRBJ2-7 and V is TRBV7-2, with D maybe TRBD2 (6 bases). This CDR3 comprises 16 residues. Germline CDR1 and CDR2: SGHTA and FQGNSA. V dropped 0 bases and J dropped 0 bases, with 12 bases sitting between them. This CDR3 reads CASSLAAGQSSYEQYV. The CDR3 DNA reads TGTGCCAGCAGCTTAGCGGCGGGGCAAAGCTCCTACGAGCAGTACGTC.

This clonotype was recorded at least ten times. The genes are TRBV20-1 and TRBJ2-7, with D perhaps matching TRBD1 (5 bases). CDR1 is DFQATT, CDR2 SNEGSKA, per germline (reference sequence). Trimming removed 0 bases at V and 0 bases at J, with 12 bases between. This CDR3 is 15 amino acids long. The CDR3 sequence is CSARDGHGSSYEQYV. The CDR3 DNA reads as TGCAGTGCTAGAGATGGACACGGCAGCTCCTACGAGCAGTACGTC.

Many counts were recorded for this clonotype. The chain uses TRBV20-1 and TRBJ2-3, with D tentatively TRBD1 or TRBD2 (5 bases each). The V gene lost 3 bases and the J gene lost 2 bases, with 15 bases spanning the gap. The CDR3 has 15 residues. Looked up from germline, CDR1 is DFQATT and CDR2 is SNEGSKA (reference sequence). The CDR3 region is CSARRAKGTTDTQYF. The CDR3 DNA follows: TGCAGTGCTAGGCGGGCCAAGGGGACCACAGATACGCAGTATTTT.

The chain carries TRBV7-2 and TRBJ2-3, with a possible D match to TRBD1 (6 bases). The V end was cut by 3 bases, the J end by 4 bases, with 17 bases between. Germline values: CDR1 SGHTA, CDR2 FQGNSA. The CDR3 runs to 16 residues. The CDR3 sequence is CASSFDAQGFSDTQYF. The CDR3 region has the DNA TGTGCCAGCAGCTTCGACGCCCAGGGGTTTTCAGATACGCAGTATTTT. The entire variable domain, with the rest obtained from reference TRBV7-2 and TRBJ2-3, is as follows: GAGVSQSPSNKVTEKGKDVELRCDPISGHTALYWYRQSLGQGLEFLIYFQGNSAPDKSGLPSDRFSAERTGGSVSTLTIQRTQQEDSAVYLCASSFDAQGFSDTQYFGPGTRLTVL.

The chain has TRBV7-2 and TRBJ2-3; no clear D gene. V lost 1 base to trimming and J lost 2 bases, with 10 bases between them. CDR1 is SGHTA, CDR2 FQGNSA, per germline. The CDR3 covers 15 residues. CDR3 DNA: TGTGCCAGCAGCTTAGGGTTTAGGAACACAGATACGCAGTATTTT. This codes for CASSLGFRNTDTQYF. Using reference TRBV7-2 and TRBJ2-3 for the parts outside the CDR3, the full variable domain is GAGVSQSPSNKVTEKGKDVELRCDPISGHTALYWYRQSLGQGLEFLIYFQGNSAPDKSGLPSDRFSAERTGGSVSTLTIQRTQQEDSAVYLCASSLGFRNTDTQYFGPGTRLTVL.

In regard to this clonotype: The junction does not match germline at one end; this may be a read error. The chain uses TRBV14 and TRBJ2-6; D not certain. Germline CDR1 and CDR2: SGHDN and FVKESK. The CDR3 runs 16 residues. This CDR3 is CASSQDVNSGANVLTF. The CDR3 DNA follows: TGTGCCAGCAGTCAAGATGTAAACTCTGGGGCCAACGTCCTGACTTTC.

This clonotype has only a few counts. CDR3 in amino acids: CATRDRVNEQFF. CDR3 nucleotide sequence: TGCGCCACCAGGGACAGGGTCAATGAGCAGTTCTTC. This rearrangement joins TRBV5-1 to TRBJ2-1; 9 nucleotides align to TRBD1. The CDR3 runs to 12 residues. V lost 9 bases, J lost 6 bases, and 4 bases stayed unmatched. Germline V lookup: CDR1 SGHRS, CDR2 YFSETQ.

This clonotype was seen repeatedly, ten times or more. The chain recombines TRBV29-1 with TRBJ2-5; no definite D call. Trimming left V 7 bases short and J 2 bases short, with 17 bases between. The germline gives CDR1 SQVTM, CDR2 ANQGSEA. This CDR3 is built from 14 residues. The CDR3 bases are TGCAGCGCTTCAAAATGGGTCGGACAAGAGACCCAGTACTTC. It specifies CSASKWVGQETQYF.

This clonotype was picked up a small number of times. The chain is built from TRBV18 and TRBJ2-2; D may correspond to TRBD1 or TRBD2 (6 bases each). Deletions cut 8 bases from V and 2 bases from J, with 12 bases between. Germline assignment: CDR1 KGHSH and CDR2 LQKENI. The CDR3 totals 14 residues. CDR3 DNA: TGTGCCAGCAGGCGGGACATAAACACCGGGGAGCTGTTTTTT. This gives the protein CASRRDINTGELFF.

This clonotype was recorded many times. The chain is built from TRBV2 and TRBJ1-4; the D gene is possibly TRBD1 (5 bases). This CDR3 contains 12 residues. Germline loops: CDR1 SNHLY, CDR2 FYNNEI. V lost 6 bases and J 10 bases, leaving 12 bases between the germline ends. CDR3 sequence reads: CASSSDRIKLFF. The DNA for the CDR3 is TGTGCCAGCAGCTCCGACAGAATAAAACTGTTTTTT.

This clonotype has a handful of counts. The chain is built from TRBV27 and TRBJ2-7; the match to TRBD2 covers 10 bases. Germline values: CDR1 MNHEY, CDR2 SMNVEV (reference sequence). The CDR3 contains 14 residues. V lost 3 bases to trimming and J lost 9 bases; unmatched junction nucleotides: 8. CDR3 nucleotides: TGTGCCAGCAGTTTGAGGCTAGCGGGGGAAGTGCAGTACGTC. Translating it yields CASSLRLAGEVQYV.

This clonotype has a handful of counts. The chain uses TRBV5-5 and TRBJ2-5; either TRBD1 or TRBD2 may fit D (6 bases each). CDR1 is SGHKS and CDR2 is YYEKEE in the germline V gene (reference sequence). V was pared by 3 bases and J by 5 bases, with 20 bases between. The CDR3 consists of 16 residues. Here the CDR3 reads CASSWTRGGMKETQYF. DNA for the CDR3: TGTGCCAGCAGCTGGACCCGAGGGGGGATGAAGGAGACCCAGTACTTC.

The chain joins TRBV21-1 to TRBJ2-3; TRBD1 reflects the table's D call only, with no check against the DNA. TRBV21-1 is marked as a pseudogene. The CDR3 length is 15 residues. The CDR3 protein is CASSIRDSFTDTQYF. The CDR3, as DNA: TGTGCCAGCAGCATTAGGGACAGCTTCACAGATACGCAGTATTTT.

CDR3 DNA: TGTGCCATCAGTGGACAGGACCTCCAAGAGACCCAGTACTTC. It specifies CAISGQDLQETQYF. J is TRBJ2-5 and V is TRBV10-3, with D perhaps TRBD1 (6 bases). CDR3 size: 14 residues. Germline CDR1 ENHRY, CDR2 SYGVKD. Trimming took off 4 bases at V and 1 base at J, with 10 bases between the two ends.

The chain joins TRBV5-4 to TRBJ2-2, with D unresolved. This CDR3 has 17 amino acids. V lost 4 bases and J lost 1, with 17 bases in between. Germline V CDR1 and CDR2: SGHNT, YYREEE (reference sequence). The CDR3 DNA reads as TGTGCCAGCAGCCCGAACCCGGTGAGACTGAACACCGGGGAGCTGTTTTTT. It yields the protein CASSPNPVRLNTGELFF. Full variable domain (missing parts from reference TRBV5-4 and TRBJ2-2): ETGVTQSPTHLIKTRGQQVTLRCSSQSGHNTVSWYQQALGQGPQFIFQYYREEENGRGNFPPRFSGLQFPNYSSELNVNALELDDSALYLCASSPNPVRLNTGELFFGEGSRLTVL.

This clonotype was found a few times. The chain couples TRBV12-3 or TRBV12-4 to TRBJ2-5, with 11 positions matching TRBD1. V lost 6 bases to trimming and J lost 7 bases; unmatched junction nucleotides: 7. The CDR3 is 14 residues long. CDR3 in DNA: TGTGCCAGCAGCCATAGGACAGGGGGCGCGACCCAGTACTTC. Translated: CASSHRTGGATQYF.

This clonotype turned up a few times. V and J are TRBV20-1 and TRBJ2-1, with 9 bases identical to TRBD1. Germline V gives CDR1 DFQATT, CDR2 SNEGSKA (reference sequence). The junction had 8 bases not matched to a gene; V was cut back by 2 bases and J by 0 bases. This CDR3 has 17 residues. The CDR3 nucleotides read TGCAGTGCTAGAAGAAACGGACAGGGGAGCTCCTACAATGAGCAGTTCTTC. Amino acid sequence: CSARRNGQGSSYNEQFF.

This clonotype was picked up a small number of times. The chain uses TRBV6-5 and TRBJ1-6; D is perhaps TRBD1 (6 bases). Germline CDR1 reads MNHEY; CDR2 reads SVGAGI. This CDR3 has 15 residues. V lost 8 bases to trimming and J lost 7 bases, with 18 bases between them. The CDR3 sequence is CASGSVGGGNSPLHF. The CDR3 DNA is TGTGCCAGCGGGTCAGTCGGGGGCGGAAATTCACCCCTCCACTTT.

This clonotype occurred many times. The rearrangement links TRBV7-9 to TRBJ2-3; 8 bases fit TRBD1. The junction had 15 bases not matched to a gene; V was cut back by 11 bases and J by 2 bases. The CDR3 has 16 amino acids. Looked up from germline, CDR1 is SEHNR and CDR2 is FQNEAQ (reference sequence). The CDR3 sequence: CAPAGGDRGPTDTQYF. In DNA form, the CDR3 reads TGTGCCCCCGCTGGCGGAGACAGGGGCCCCACAGATACGCAGTATTTT. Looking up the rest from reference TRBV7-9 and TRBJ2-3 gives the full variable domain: DTGVSQNPRHKITKRGQNVTFRCDPISEHNRLYWYRQTLGQGPEFLTYFQNEAQLEKSRLLSDRFSAERPKGSFSTLEIQRTEQGDSAMYLCAPAGGDRGPTDTQYFGPGTRLTVL.

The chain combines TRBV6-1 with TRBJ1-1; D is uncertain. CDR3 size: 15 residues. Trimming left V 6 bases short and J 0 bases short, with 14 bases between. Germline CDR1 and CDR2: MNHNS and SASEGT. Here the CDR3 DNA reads TGTGCCAGCAGGCGGGCAGTCGGGATGAACACTGAAGCTTTCTTT. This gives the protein CASRRAVGMNTEAFF.